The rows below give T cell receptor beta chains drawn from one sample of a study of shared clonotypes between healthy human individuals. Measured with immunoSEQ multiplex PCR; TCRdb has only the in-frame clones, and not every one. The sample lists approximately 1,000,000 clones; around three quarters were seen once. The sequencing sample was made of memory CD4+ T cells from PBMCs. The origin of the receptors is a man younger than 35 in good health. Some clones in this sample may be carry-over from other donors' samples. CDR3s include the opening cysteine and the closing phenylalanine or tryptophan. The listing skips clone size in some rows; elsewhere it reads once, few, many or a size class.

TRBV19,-,CASSIRRDSYEQYF
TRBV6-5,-,CASSSHRGFTGELFF
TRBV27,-,CASSLSMPGGRATGNTIYF
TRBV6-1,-,CASSEGSDGFVTDTQYF
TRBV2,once,CASTRQDTDTQYF
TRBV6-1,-,CASSPIVPGDEQYF
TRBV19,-,CASKPSTDPSYGYTF
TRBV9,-,CASSQGHSQETQYF
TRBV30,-,CAWSVVSGEKLFF
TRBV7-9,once,CASEDSGKWGFSTDTQYF
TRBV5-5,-,CASSPLGQGANQPQHF
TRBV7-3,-,CASSLTAFGNTEAFF
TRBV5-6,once,CASSLTVAKNIQYF
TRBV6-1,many,CASTLWGSSYEQYF
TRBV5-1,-,CASIWGTGTPNTEAFF
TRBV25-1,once,CASSEIVQGAFGYTF
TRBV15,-,CATSRDAMVGTEAFF
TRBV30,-,CAWSTRADTEAFF
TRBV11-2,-,CASSLAFGVGGYTF
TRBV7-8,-,CASTSSGGTYNEQFF
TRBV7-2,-,CASSSGPGQGASWPEKLFF
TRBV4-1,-,CASSQGLLTGGRNTIYF
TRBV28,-,CASTGGSKETQYF
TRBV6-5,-,CASSYVSIEAYEQYF
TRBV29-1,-,CSVEDGAADTQYF
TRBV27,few,CASRLAGGRETQYF
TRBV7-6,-,CASSLELAGGLYEQYF